These T cell receptor beta chains were read from a single sample in a study of blood T cell repertoires in COVID-19. The protocol was immunoSEQ multiplex PCR, while the TCRdb copy is restricted to in-frame clones and leaves out a portion. Found here are about 220,000 clones, about four fifths of them singletons; the top ten hold about 7%. Sequencing was performed on PBMCs or T cells enriched from blood (not recorded which). The receptors stem from a woman between 40 and 50 years old who had recovered from COVID-19. The conserved cysteine and the conserved F or W are not part of the CDR3 here. Rows may omit the clone size; those that give it use once, few, many or a size class.

V: TRBV29-1
size: .
CDR3: SGHRGRNTEAF

V: TRBV9
size: .
CDR3: ASSVKGFNEKLF

V: TRBV5-5
size: .
CDR3: ASSLDSSNEQF

V: TRBV28
size: .
CDR3: ASSLIGGQGA

V: TRBV28
size: once
CDR3: ASSLGTGTTDTQY

V: TRBV28
size: .
CDR3: ASSSPGTGDGYGYT

V: TRBV29-1
size: .
CDR3: SGQGSDGYT

V: TRBV6-8
size: .
CDR3: ASKGPSCRRGGGIRAGTYGQY

V: TRBV2
size: .
CDR3: ASIAAGNTIY

V: TRBV19
size: .
CDR3: ASSSDRFTNYGYT

V: TRBV10-3
size: .
CDR3: AIMPGQGFGYT

V: TRBV5-5
size: .
CDR3: ASRPGQTNQPQH

V: TRBV6-1
size: .
CDR3: ASKPGQVTDTQY

V: TRBV27
size: .
CDR3: ASSFGLAGTYEQY

V: TRBV11-2
size: .
CDR3: ASSSDLGEGRETQY

V: TRBV7-8
size: .
CDR3: ASSLRGNQPQH

V: TRBV21-1
size: .
CDR3: AIQGLRAREQF

V: TRBV12-3/TRBV12-4
size: .
CDR3: ASSLGLSYEQY

V: TRBV19
size: .
CDR3: ASSIPLAGSRELF

V: TRBV6-5
size: .
CDR3: ASRAGGTGRGTQY

V: TRBV9
size: .
CDR3: ASSVDSGRGETQY

V: TRBV5-4
size: once
CDR3: ASSLRLVGEQF

V: TRBV9
size: .
CDR3: ASSITVTGELF

V: TRBV20-1
size: .
CDR3: SAPLNGNQF

V: TRBV5-6
size: once
CDR3: ASSGTQGYGYT

V: TRBV28
size: few
CDR3: ASSSGGRANTGELF

V: TRBV21-1
size: few
CDR3: ASSSGQGLEPYGYT

V: TRBV28
size: .
CDR3: ASSPRLSGGGNQPQH

V: TRBV7-9
size: .
CDR3: ASSSRTVNTEAF

V: TRBV3-1/TRBV3-2
size: .
CDR3: ASSLGVAEAYEQY

V: TRBV27
size: .
CDR3: ASSFGGLPYEQY

V: TRBV7-9
size: once
CDR3: ASSLGGLAGITYNEQF

V: TRBV11-2
size: .
CDR3: ASSLRQSYYYEQY

V: TRBV11-2
size: .
CDR3: ASRLQGIGPMNTEAF

V: TRBV7-8
size: once
CDR3: ASSFTGENTGELF

V: TRBV30
size: .
CDR3: AWSRTPNQPQH

V: TRBV21-1
size: .
CDR3: ASSKDGVVSYEQY

V: TRBV27
size: .
CDR3: ASSLRREGLGTQY

V: TRBV4-3
size: .
CDR3: ASSQEAGASGNTIY

V: TRBV28
size: .
CDR3: ASRRGRVQTEAF

V: TRBV9
size: many
CDR3: ASSVRGLGNEQF

V: TRBV4-1
size: .
CDR3: ASSQGPGTVATDTQY

V: TRBV7-8
size: .
CDR3: ASSPDRGPTEAF

V: TRBV9
size: .
CDR3: ASSPSLALFQETQY

V: TRBV19
size: few
CDR3: ASSSDVTGGFPYGYT

V: TRBV27
size: .
CDR3: ASSGDRESPLH